This TCR beta chain was retrieved from a study of early T cells in non-severe SARS-CoV-2 infection. Individual cDNA molecules were tagged with unique molecular identifiers. TCRdb analysed the 5' RACE reads with MiXCR anew, one entry per CDR3 protein. The sample yields some 59,000 distinct CDR3 sequences, 10% seen once. Trimming removed 5 bases from V and 7 bases from J, with 14 bases in between. The CDR3 totals 13 residues. Germline V gene lookup returns CDR1 GTSNPN and CDR2 SVGIG (reference sequence). This clonotype was counted many times. J is TRBJ2-2 and V is TRBV30; TRBD2 might be the D (5 bases). Sequencing input: whole blood. This receptor was taken from an adult who was a healthcare worker with PCR-confirmed SARS-CoV-2 infection or an uninfected control (not recorded which). The DNA of the CDR3 is TGTGCCTGGTGTTTATACGGGGTCGGGGAGCTGTTTTTT. Its translation is CAWCLYGVGELFF.